The clone carrying this T cell receptor beta chain was observed a single time. This record belongs to a study of blood T cell repertoires in COVID-19. Across the whole study: PBMCs, B-cell-depleted T cells, or T cells were the source of the cDNA or gDNA that made up the material.

The CDR3 totals 14 residues. Unmatched junction bases numbered 7, after V lost 7 bases and J lost 6 bases. From germline, CDR1 is SEHNR and CDR2 FQNEAQ (reference sequence). Measured with immunoSEQ multiplex PCR; TCRdb has only the in-frame clones, and not every one. The sample holds 15,000 to 20,000 clones; approximately 78% are singletons and the top ten take 20% to 25%. The chain carries TRBV7-9 and TRBJ2-2, with TRBD2 identical over 8 bases. Sequenced material: peripheral blood. The TCR sequence derives from a man aged 55-75 years with active or convalescent COVID-19. The CDR3 DNA reads TGTGCCAGCATAGGAGCGGGGGTATCCGGGGAGCTGTTTTTT. This translates into CASIGAGVSGELFF.